This T cell receptor (beta chain) derives from a study of CD8+ T cells in alopecia areata. Across the whole study: For treated patients, severity scores reflected the percentage of scalp area affected. Overall study results and limits: Unlike in mice, where it was clearer, TCR sharing across patients was less clear, possibly HLA-related. Scalp clonality, together with expanded CD8+ clones among the top 100, fell significantly with tofacitinib.

Described treatment: oral pan-JAK inhibitor, 5-10 mg twice daily. Isolation of CD4+ and CD8+ T cells from PBMCs was achieved by sorting. Note on this clone: The target antigen is unknown.

Germline lookup yields CDR1 MNHEY and CDR2 SVGAGI. CDR3 length: 14 amino acids. V lost 6 bases to trimming and J lost 3 bases; unmatched junction nucleotides: 8. RNA extraction and reverse transcription yielded cDNA as sequencing template. Sequenced by immunoSEQ multiplex PCR; TCRdb stores in-frame clones only, minus some. Of over 100,000 clones in the sample, around 53% are singletons; the top ten hold less than 15%. Sequencing used CD8+ T cells sorted from blood, obtained at week 24, from a patient treated with tofacitinib. The chain uses TRBV6-5 and TRBJ2-7; the match to TRBD1 covers 7 bases. This TCR was sampled from a human donor with alopecia areata. CDR3 loop: CASRPPGQIYEQYF. The CDR3 bases are TGTGCCAGCAGGCCTCCGGGACAGATCTACGAGCAGTACTTC.